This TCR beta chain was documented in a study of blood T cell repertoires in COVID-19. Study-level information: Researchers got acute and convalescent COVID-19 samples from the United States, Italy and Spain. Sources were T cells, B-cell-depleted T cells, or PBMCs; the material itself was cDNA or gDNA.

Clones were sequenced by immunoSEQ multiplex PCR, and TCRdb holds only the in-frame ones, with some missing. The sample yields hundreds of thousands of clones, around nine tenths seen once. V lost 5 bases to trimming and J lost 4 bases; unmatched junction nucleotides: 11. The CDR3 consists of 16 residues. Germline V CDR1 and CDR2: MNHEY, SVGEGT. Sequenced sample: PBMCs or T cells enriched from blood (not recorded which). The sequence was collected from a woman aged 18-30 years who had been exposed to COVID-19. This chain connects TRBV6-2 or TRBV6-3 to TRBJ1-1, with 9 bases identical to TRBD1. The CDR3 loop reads CASSRNDRGMSTEAFF. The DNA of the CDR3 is TGTGCCAGCAGTCGGAACGACAGGGGGATGAGCACTGAAGCTTTCTTT.